This T cell receptor (beta chain) was captured in a study of CD8 T cells in ankylosing spondylitis. TCR beta libraries were made by quantitative 5'-RACE with molecular barcodes. One entry per CDR3 protein, called by TCRdb with MiXCR from the 5' RACE reads. Found here are about 750,000 distinct CDR3 sequences, under 20% of them singletons; the top ten hold around a fifth. From germline, CDR1 is SQVTM and CDR2 ANQGSEA. V shed 0 bases and J shed 9 bases, with 12 bases lying between them. This CDR3 contains 13 residues. This clonotype was found a few times. Antigen unknown. Overall study findings and caveats: Within ankylosing spondylitis blood, a TCR beta motif made up of eight highly homologous variants appeared to be characteristic.

The TCR sequence derives from a male donor with ankylosing spondylitis. The chain recombines TRBV29-1 with TRBJ2-1; D perhaps matches TRBD1 (5 bases). What was sequenced was blood, either unsorted or a sorted T cell fraction (not recorded which). CDR3 coding DNA: TGCAGCGTTGAAGATTTAGTTAGGGGTGAGCAGTTCTTC. Its translation is CSVEDLVRGEQFF.